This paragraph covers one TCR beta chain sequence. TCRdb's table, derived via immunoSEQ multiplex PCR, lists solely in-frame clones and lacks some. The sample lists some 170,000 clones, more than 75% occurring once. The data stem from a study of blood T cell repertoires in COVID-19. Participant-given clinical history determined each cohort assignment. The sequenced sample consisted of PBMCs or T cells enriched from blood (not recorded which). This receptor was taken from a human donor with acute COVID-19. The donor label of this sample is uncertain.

CDR3 sequence: CASSLKGYEQYF. In DNA form, the CDR3 reads TGCGCCAGCAGCTTGAAGGGGTACGAGCAGTACTTC. The J gene is TRBJ2-7, the V gene TRBV5-1; TRBD1 is a possible D gene (5 bases). Germline V CDR1 and CDR2: SGHRS, YFSETQ. This CDR3 spans 12 amino acids. V lost 1 base and J lost 4, with 6 bases in between.